Below are 26 T cell receptor beta chains sequenced from a single sample in a study of cytotoxic CD8 clonotypes in ibrutinib-treated CLL. Clones were read by immunoSEQ multiplex PCR, and TCRdb kept only the in-frame ones, dropping some. Here the sample spans roughly 170,000 clones, more than 80% being singletons. The source was PBMCs, collected after 24 months of ibrutinib treatment. The receptors were gathered from a human donor with chronic lymphocytic leukemia.

The CDR3 nucleotides read TGTGCCAGTAGTATAGCGGCGATCGGGAACGAGCAGTTCTTC. It encodes CASSIAAIGNEQFF. V is TRBV19 and J is TRBJ2-1; tentative D call: TRBD2 (5 bases). The CDR3 is 14 amino acids. The germline CDR1 and CDR2 sequences are LNHDA and SQIVND (reference sequence). V shed 1 base and J shed 10 bases, with 14 bases lying between them.

V and J are TRBV18 and TRBJ2-3; a weak D match, TRBD2 (5 bases). The CDR3 has 15 amino acids. The V end lost 0 bases, the J end lost 5 bases, and 12 bases lay between the germline ends. From germline, CDR1 is KGHSH and CDR2 LQKENI. Here the CDR3 reads CASSPPWGAKDTQYF. CDR3 nucleotides: TGTGCCAGCTCACCACCGTGGGGAGCGAAAGATACGCAGTATTTT.

The rearrangement joins TRBV27 to TRBJ2-7; D might be TRBD2 (5 bases). CDR3 size: 15 residues. Trimming left V 3 bases short and J 5 bases short, with 17 bases between. CDR1 is MNHEY, CDR2 SMNVEV, per germline (reference sequence). In nucleotides, the CDR3 is TGTGCCAGCAGTTTCCGGGAACCCACCCGAAACGAGCAGTACTTC. Translated, it gives CASSFREPTRNEQYF.

V usage is TRBV7-2 and J usage is TRBJ2-2; possibly TRBD1 or TRBD2 for D (5 bases each). The CDR3 sequence is 16 residues long. V gave up 2 bases and J gave up 4 bases, with 14 bases separating them. Germline lookup yields CDR1 SGHTA and CDR2 FQGNSA. The chain's CDR3 is CASSLNSAGTTGELFF. CDR3 coding DNA: TGTGCCAGCAGCTTAAATAGCGCAGGGACCACCGGGGAGCTGTTTTTT.

This clone has a count of ten or more. The chain joins TRBV4-1 to TRBJ1-5; D is unclear. The V gene lost 1 base and the J gene lost 0 bases, with 10 bases spanning the gap. The germline gives CDR1 MGHRA, CDR2 YSYEKL. The CDR3 is 16 amino acids. CDR3 residues: CASSQGGENSNQPQHF. The CDR3 DNA reads TGCGCCAGCAGCCAAGGTGGGGAAAATAGCAATCAGCCCCAGCATTTT.

The V and J genes are TRBV19 and TRBJ2-1; D may be TRBD1 or TRBD2 (5 bases each). Trimming removed 6 bases at V and 6 bases at J, with 15 bases between. The CDR3 extends over 14 amino acids. The germline V gene has CDR1 LNHDA and CDR2 SQIVND (reference sequence). CDR3 coding DNA: TGTGCCAGTAGCCCGGGACCCGGGGTCAATGAGCAGTTCTTC. Amino acid sequence: CASSPGPGVNEQFF.

The genes are TRBV19 and TRBJ1-4, with D maybe TRBD1 (6 bases). Germline assignment: CDR1 LNHDA and CDR2 SQIVND (reference sequence). The CDR3 length is 14 residues. The germline V and J ends were trimmed by 3 bases and 6 bases, with 11 bases remaining between them. CDR3 bases: TGTGCCAGTAGTATGGGTCAGGGGTATGAAAAACTGTTTTTT. Translated, it gives CASSMGQGYEKLFF.

J is TRBJ1-2 and V is TRBV28, with a possible D match to TRBD1 (6 bases). V gave up 2 bases and J gave up 7 bases, with 11 bases separating them. CDR3 length equals 13 residues. Germline CDR1 is MDHEN and CDR2 is SYDVKM. CDR3 in amino acids: CASSLRAGVGYTF. In DNA, the CDR3 is TGTGCCAGCAGTTTAAGGGCAGGGGTTGGCTACACCTTC.

V is TRBV11-1 and J is TRBJ2-7; TRBD2 is a possible D gene (5 bases). The V end was cut by 5 bases, the J end by 5 bases, with 13 bases between. CDR1 and CDR2 from the germline V gene are SGHAT and FQDESV (reference sequence). The CDR3 is 13 amino acids. CDR3 sequence: CASSAGVQHEQYF. The DNA for the CDR3 is TGTGCCAGCAGCGCCGGGGTCCAGCACGAGCAGTACTTC.

The V gene is TRBV2, the J gene TRBJ1-2, with D tentatively TRBD1 (6 bases). V was shortened by 6 bases and J by 5 bases, with 13 bases between the two germline ends. The CDR3 totals 13 residues. In germline, CDR1 is SNHLY, CDR2 FYNNEI. The CDR3 loop is CASRTGLIYGYTF. CDR3 DNA: TGTGCCAGCAGGACAGGACTAATTTATGGCTACACCTTC.

The chain links TRBV7-9 to TRBJ2-3; either TRBD1 or TRBD2 may fit D (5 bases each). This CDR3 contains 16 residues. Trimming removed 1 base at V and 0 bases at J, with 11 bases between. Germline V gene data show CDR1 as SEHNR and CDR2 as FQNEAQ (reference sequence). The CDR3 sequence is CASSLGSGPSTDTQYF. DNA of the CDR3: TGTGCCAGCAGCTTAGGGTCGGGGCCGAGCACAGATACGCAGTATTTT.

This clone was counted at least ten times. The V call is TRBV5-4, the J call TRBJ1-1; D uncertain. The CDR3 totals 14 residues. The ends were cut back, 0 bases at V and 0 bases at J, with 6 bases in the middle. CDR1 and CDR2 from the germline V gene are SGHNT and YYREEE (reference sequence). CDR3 amino acids: CASSLGGMNTEAFF. CDR3 DNA: TGTGCCAGCAGCTTGGGTGGCATGAACACTGAAGCTTTCTTT.

This clone came up a few times. V and J are TRBV29-1 and TRBJ1-2; no reliable D call. V gave up 6 bases and J gave up 4 bases, with 9 bases separating them. The CDR3 has 11 amino acids. Per the germline V gene, CDR1 is SQVTM and CDR2 is ANQGSEA. The CDR3 protein is CSVSNVYGYTF. The CDR3 coding sequence is TGCAGCGTCTCGAATGTCTATGGCTACACCTTC.

In its sample, this clone was seen a few times. The CDR3 nucleotides read TGTGCCAGCAGTTTATCGGGGACAGGGCAAGGAAACACCATATATTTT. Protein product: CASSLSGTGQGNTIYF. This chain joins TRBV27 and TRBJ1-3; 9 bases match TRBD1. CDR3 length equals 16 residues. The V gene end was trimmed by 0 bases and the J gene end by 4 bases; junction bases not matched to a gene: 4. CDR1 and CDR2 (germline): MNHEY, SMNVEV (reference sequence).

The V and J genes are TRBV7-9 and TRBJ2-3; no firm D call. Trimming removed 6 bases from V and 4 bases from J, with 11 bases in between. This CDR3 spans 13 amino acids. The germline gives CDR1 SEHNR, CDR2 FQNEAQ (reference sequence). DNA for the CDR3: TGTGCCAGCAGGGCTCCCTCCGCAGATACGCAGTATTTT. It translates to CASRAPSADTQYF. The full variable domain, completed using reference TRBV7-9 and TRBJ2-3, is DTGVSQNPRHKITKRGQNVTFRCDPISEHNRLYWYRQTLGQGPEFLTYFQNEAQLEKSRLLSDRFSAERPKGSFSTLEIQRTEQGDSAMYLCASRAPSADTQYFGPGTRLTVL.

This chain connects TRBV28 to TRBJ2-1, with D perhaps matching TRBD2 (5 bases). V was clipped by 5 bases and J by 4 bases, with 9 bases between them. The CDR3 spans 13 residues. Germline-derived CDR1 and CDR2 are MDHEN and SYDVKM. As DNA, the CDR3 is TGTGCCAGCAGTGCCACTAGGTACAATGAGCAGTTCTTC. Translating it yields CASSATRYNEQFF.

The chain has TRBV5-1 and TRBJ2-7; a weak D match, TRBD1 (6 bases). The CDR3 is made up of 15 amino acids. CDR1 and CDR2 (germline): SGHRS, YFSETQ. Trimming removed 0 bases from V and 2 bases from J, with 12 bases in between. Here the CDR3 reads CASSLAPDRPYEQYF. In DNA, the CDR3 is TGCGCCAGCAGCTTGGCCCCGGACAGACCCTACGAGCAGTACTTC.

The J gene is TRBJ1-4, the V gene TRBV5-4; no firm D call. Trimming removed 4 bases at V and 0 bases at J, with 13 bases between. CDR3 length: 16 residues. Germline V lookup: CDR1 SGHNT, CDR2 YYREEE (reference sequence). For the CDR3, the DNA is TGTGCCAGCAGCCAAGAACCGGGAGCAACTAATGAAAAACTGTTTTTT. Amino acids: CASSQEPGATNEKLFF.

The chain recombines TRBV6-6 with TRBJ2-5, with 7 bases fitting TRBD2. Germline V lookup: CDR1 MNHNY, CDR2 SVGAGI (reference sequence). V shed 7 bases and J 5 bases; nucleotides not matched to a gene: 16. CDR3 length equals 16 residues. The CDR3 spells CASTPGGSWDRETQYF. DNA for the CDR3: TGTGCCAGCACTCCGGGGGGTTCCTGGGACCGGGAGACCCAGTACTTC.

V gene TRBV9 combines with J gene TRBJ1-2; the match to TRBD1 covers 8 bases. J was trimmed by 8 bases and V by 3 bases; bases with no gene match: 12. Germline V CDR1 and CDR2: SGDLS, YYNGEE. The CDR3 consists of 15 residues. The CDR3 DNA follows: TGTGCCAGCAGCGGTCCCATCGACAGGGGAAGAGGCTACACCTTC. This translates into CASSGPIDRGRGYTF.

This clone was detected once. V gene TRBV27 combines with J gene TRBJ2-5; 7 positions agree with TRBD1. The CDR3 loop spans 15 amino acids. With V trimmed by 5 bases and J by 3 bases, 9 bases remained unmatched. Germline V gene sequence: CDR1 MNHEY, CDR2 SMNVEV (reference sequence). CDR3 nucleotides: TGTGCCAGCAGTACGGCCGACAGGGTCAAAGAGACCCAGTACTTC. It is translated as CASSTADRVKETQYF.

The chain is built from TRBV2 and TRBJ1-4; maybe TRBD1 (5 bases). The CDR3 is 15 residues long. Germline lookup yields CDR1 SNHLY and CDR2 FYNNEI. V was trimmed by 4 bases and J by 8 bases, leaving 17 bases between them. DNA of the CDR3: TGTGCCAGCAGTGGACTTAAAGGGGTCGGGGAAAAACTGTTTTTT. Amino acids: CASSGLKGVGEKLFF.

The chain joins TRBV6-6 to TRBJ1-2; TRBD1 matches 9 bases. Germline V gene data show CDR1 as MNHNY and CDR2 as SVGAGI (reference sequence). With V trimmed by 4 bases and J by 0 bases, 6 bases remained unmatched. The CDR3 contains 16 residues. The chain's CDR3 is CASSSRDRVSNYGYTF. CDR3 nucleotides: TGTGCCAGCAGTTCGCGGGACAGGGTATCTAACTATGGCTACACCTTC.

The chain joins TRBV7-3 to TRBJ1-1, with 9 positions matching TRBD1. The CDR3 spans 14 residues. The V and J ends lost 5 bases and 1 base, in that order; junction bases with no gene match: 2. The germline V gene has CDR1 SGHTA and CDR2 FQGTGA. CDR3 sequence: CASSPGQGNTEAFF. DNA of the CDR3: TGTGCCAGCAGCCCGGGACAGGGGAACACTGAAGCTTTCTTT.

The rearrangement joins TRBV10-3 to TRBJ1-1; D ambiguous. V was shortened by 3 bases and J by 1 base, with 9 bases between the two germline ends. CDR3 length: 14 residues. Germline values: CDR1 ENHRY, CDR2 SYGVKD. CDR3 DNA sequence: TGTGCCATCAGTGATTGGACGGAGAACACTGAAGCTTTCTTT. It specifies CAISDWTENTEAFF.

The chain joins TRBV11-2 to TRBJ1-1; possible D gene TRBD1, 5 bases. Germline lookup yields CDR1 SGHAT and CDR2 FQNNGV. Between the trimmed V and J ends, which lost 4 bases and 1 base, there was a span of 13 bases. The CDR3 totals 15 residues. In DNA, the CDR3 is TGTGCCAGCAGCTCGACAGAGGATTGGAACACTGAAGCTTTCTTT. This gives the protein CASSSTEDWNTEAFF.